Each of the 23 T cell receptor beta chains below was sequenced from the same sample in a study of OX40 agonist ivuxolimab in advanced cancers. Only in-frame clones appear in the TCRdb table, and some are missing; sequencing was by immunoSEQ multiplex PCR. The sample holds about 38,000 clones; about 80% are singletons and the top ten take roughly 7.1%. Sequencing was performed on CD4+ or CD8+ T cells sorted from blood, taken in a trial of the OX40 agonist ivuxolimab. The source is an adult with an advanced solid tumor such as melanoma, head and neck, liver or kidney cancer.

The genes are TRBV30 and TRBJ2-5; maybe TRBD2 (6 bases). V lost 2 bases to trimming and J lost 5 bases, with 12 bases between them. CDR3 length equals 13 residues. Germline V lookup: CDR1 GTSNPN, CDR2 SVGIG (reference sequence). The CDR3 nucleotides are TGTGCCTGGAGTAGCGGAGGGGTGGAGACCCAGTACTTC. Translated: CAWSSGGVETQYF. Complete variable domain (other parts from reference TRBV30 and TRBJ2-5): SQTIHQWPATLVQPVGSPLSLECTVEGTSNPNLYWYRQAAGRGLQLLFYSVGIGQISSEVPQNLSASRPQDRQFILSSKKLLLSDSGFYLCAWSSGGVETQYFGPGTRLLVL.

The CDR3 region is CASSPGGRSYGYTF. As DNA, the CDR3 is TGTGCCAGCAGCCCTGGGGGACGGAGCTATGGCTACACCTTC. The chain recombines TRBV6-5 with TRBJ1-2; maybe TRBD1 (5 bases). Trimming took off 6 bases at V and 4 bases at J, with 15 bases between the two ends. The CDR3 loop spans 14 amino acids. Germline CDR1 MNHEY, CDR2 SVGAGI.

V gene TRBV7-9 combines with J gene TRBJ2-1; 10 nucleotides line up with TRBD2. In germline, CDR1 is SEHNR, CDR2 FQNEAQ (reference sequence). Germline trimming cut 2 bases from V and 4 bases from J; bases unmatched to any gene: 5. This CDR3 spans 16 amino acids. As DNA, the CDR3 is TGTGCCAGCAGCTTATGGCTAGCGGGAGCATACAATGAGCAGTTCTTC. This codes for CASSLWLAGAYNEQFF. Drawing the rest from reference TRBV7-9 and TRBJ2-1, the complete variable domain is DTGVSQNPRHKITKRGQNVTFRCDPISEHNRLYWYRQTLGQGPEFLTYFQNEAQLEKSRLLSDRFSAERPKGSFSTLEIQRTEQGDSAMYLCASSLWLAGAYNEQFFGPGTRLTVL.

The CDR3 coding sequence is TGTGCCAGCAGCAAACTAGCGGGGGCCTACGAGCAGTACTTC. Translating gives CASSKLAGAYEQYF. This chain links TRBV7-2 with TRBJ2-5; 11 bases are a match to TRBD2. The tail of the sequence fits TRBJ2-7 better, so the J call may be wrong. Germline values: CDR1 SGHTA, CDR2 FQGNSA. The CDR3 is 14 residues long.

The rearrangement links TRBV10-2 to TRBJ1-3; D ambiguous. The germline CDR1 and CDR2 sequences are WSHSY and SAAADI. V was shortened by 3 bases and J by 2 bases, with 2 bases between the two germline ends. The CDR3 is made up of 12 amino acids. The CDR3 is CASSDTGNTIYF. The CDR3 DNA is TGCGCCAGCAGTGATACTGGAAACACCATATATTTT.

The chain combines TRBV5-6 with TRBJ2-3; 10 positions match TRBD2. CDR1 and CDR2 from the germline V gene are SGHDT and YYEEEE. Trimming cost V 0 bases and J 1 base; bases outside gene matches: 11. The CDR3 totals 19 residues. This CDR3 reads CASSLGAAGGPFGTDTQYF. The DNA for the CDR3 is TGTGCCAGCAGCTTGGGAGCAGCGGGAGGGCCGTTCGGCACAGATACGCAGTATTTT. Looking up the rest from reference TRBV5-6 and TRBJ2-3 gives the full variable domain: DAGVTQSPTHLIKTRGQQVTLRCSPKSGHDTVSWYQQALGQGPQFIFQYYEEEERQRGNFPDRFSGHQFPNYSSELNVNALLLGDSALYLCASSLGAAGGPFGTDTQYFGPGTRLTVL.

The CDR3: CASTSTYEQYF. The CDR3, as DNA: TGTGCCAGCACCTCGACCTACGAGCAGTACTTC. The rearrangement links TRBV7-9 to TRBJ2-7; no definite D call. Germline CDR1 SEHNR, CDR2 FQNEAQ (reference sequence). The V and J ends lost 7 bases and 2 bases respectively, with 6 bases between them. This CDR3 region has 11 residues. Complete variable domain (other parts from reference TRBV7-9 and TRBJ2-7): DTGVSQNPRHKITKRGQNVTFRCDPISEHNRLYWYRQTLGQGPEFLTYFQNEAQLEKSRLLSDRFSAERPKGSFSTLEIQRTEQGDSAMYLCASTSTYEQYFGPGTRLTVT.

A single count supports this clone. The same CDR3 arises from other DNA sequences in this sample as well. The V gene is TRBV29-1, the J gene TRBJ1-1; no firm D call. V was trimmed by 4 bases and J by 4 bases, leaving 10 bases between them. The CDR3 length is 12 residues. CDR1 and CDR2 from the germline V gene are SQVTM and ANQGSEA. The CDR3 DNA is TGCAGCGTTGCACGGGAGGGCACTGAAGCTTTCTTT. This translates into CSVAREGTEAFF.

By share, this clone counts as medium-sized (0.01 to 0.1%). The chain recombines TRBV2 with TRBJ2-5, with D unclear. The germline V gene has CDR1 SNHLY and CDR2 FYNNEI. V was clipped by 5 bases and J by 3 bases, with 7 bases between them. The CDR3 is made up of 12 amino acids. In DNA, the CDR3 is TGTGCCAGCAGTTATGCCGAAGAGACCCAGTACTTC. This encodes CASSYAEETQYF.

This chain links TRBV7-2 with TRBJ1-6; no definite D call. Germline V gene sequence: CDR1 SGHTA, CDR2 FQGNSA. This CDR3 region has 16 residues. The ends were cut back, 0 bases at V and 9 bases at J, with 15 bases in the middle. CDR3 DNA: TGTGCCAGCAGCTTAGCGTCTGTGGAAAGTCTTTCACCCCTCCACTTT. Translated, it gives CASSLASVESLSPLHF.

The chain carries TRBV5-1 and TRBJ1-1; TRBD1 might be the D (5 bases). CDR1 and CDR2 from the germline V gene are SGHRS and YFSETQ. V lost 0 bases to trimming and J lost 3 bases, with 9 bases between them. The CDR3 is 14 amino acids. The CDR3 DNA follows: TGCGCCAGCAGCTTGGGTGTAGGGGACACTGAAGCTTTCTTT. Its translation: CASSLGVGDTEAFF.

CDR3 region: CASSLGESSGNEQFF. The CDR3, as DNA: TGTGCCAGCAGCTTAGGGGAATCTAGCGGGAATGAGCAGTTCTTC. The V gene is TRBV7-8, the J gene TRBJ2-1; TRBD2 matches 8 bases. Germline V gives CDR1 SGHVS, CDR2 FQNEAQ. This CDR3 contains 15 residues. V gave up 1 base and J gave up 7 bases; unmatched junction bases: 6.

This clone was seen only a few times. This rearrangement joins TRBV30 to TRBJ1-2, with D tentatively TRBD1 (5 bases). The CDR3 is 13 residues long. Germline V gene sequence: CDR1 GTSNPN, CDR2 SVGIG (reference sequence). Trimming removed 3 bases from V and 8 bases from J, with 16 bases in between. CDR3 DNA: TGTGCCTGGAGGAACAGGCGCGACGGAGGCTACACCTTC. Translated, it gives CAWRNRRDGGYTF. Supplemented by reference TRBV30 and TRBJ1-2, the full variable domain reads SQTIHQWPATLVQPVGSPLSLECTVEGTSNPNLYWYRQAAGRGLQLLFYSVGIGQISSEVPQNLSASRPQDRQFILSSKKLLLSDSGFYLCAWRNRRDGGYTFGSGTRLTVV.

V usage is TRBV30 and J usage is TRBJ1-4; no reliable D call. Germline V gives CDR1 GTSNPN, CDR2 SVGIG (reference sequence). There are 12 residues in the CDR3. V was trimmed by 5 bases and J by 4 bases, leaving 8 bases between them. In DNA, the CDR3 is TGTGCCTGGGGGCCTTTTAATGAAAAACTGTTTTTT. Encoded protein: CAWGPFNEKLFF. The full variable domain, in which reference TRBV30 and TRBJ1-4 provide the parts outside the CDR3, is SQTIHQWPATLVQPVGSPLSLECTVEGTSNPNLYWYRQAAGRGLQLLFYSVGIGQISSEVPQNLSASRPQDRQFILSSKKLLLSDSGFYLCAWGPFNEKLFFGSGTQLSVL.

The chain uses TRBV5-6 and TRBJ2-3; the match to TRBD2 covers 8 bases. Trimming cost V 3 bases and J 4 bases; bases outside gene matches: 13. There are 17 residues in the CDR3. Germline CDR1 and CDR2: SGHDT and YYEEEE. In nucleotides, the CDR3 is TGTGCCAGCAGCTCCCCCTGGCGGGGGGCAGAAGCAGATACGCAGTATTTT. Encoded protein: CASSSPWRGAEADTQYF.

This rearrangement joins TRBV28 to TRBJ1-2; 11 nucleotides align to TRBD1. The V gene's germline CDR1 is MDHEN and CDR2 SYDVKM. The ends lost 4 bases at V and 8 bases at J; junction bases unmatched: 21. This CDR3 has 19 amino acids. DNA of the CDR3: TGTGCCAGCAGTTCACCCCATAGGGGGGGACAGGGGGGCAGGGGAGGCTACACCTTC. This codes for CASSSPHRGGQGGRGGYTF.

This sequence joins TRBV5-6 and TRBJ1-1, with D maybe TRBD1 (5 bases). Germline V gives CDR1 SGHDT, CDR2 YYEEEE. The V end was cut by 3 bases, the J end by 10 bases, with 13 bases between. The CDR3 totals 12 residues. CDR3 sequence reads: CASSSVRGSAFF. CDR3 DNA sequence: TGTGCCAGCAGCTCCGTTAGGGGCTCAGCTTTCTTT.

This clone showed up just a few times. The chain recombines TRBV6-5 with TRBJ1-2, with 8 bases identical to TRBD1. The CDR3 is 12 amino acids. Germline V CDR1 and CDR2: MNHEY, SVGAGI. The V and J ends lost 11 bases and 2 bases, in that order; junction bases with no gene match: 4. CDR3 amino acids: CASGGANYGYTF. DNA for the CDR3: TGTGCCTCAGGGGGCGCCAACTATGGCTACACCTTC.

This sequence joins TRBV19 and TRBJ1-1, with no clear D. Trimming took 4 bases from V and 5 from J, leaving 17 bases between them. The CDR3 extends over 15 amino acids. Germline CDR1 and CDR2: LNHDA and SQIVND (reference sequence). CDR3 bases: TGTGCCAGTAGTACGCCGCGCAGCCCGGGGACTGAAGCTTTCTTT. Encoded protein: CASSTPRSPGTEAFF.

The chain has TRBV27 and TRBJ2-3; 11 bases fit TRBD1. The CDR3 length is 16 residues. The V segment lost 3 bases and the J segment 3 bases; nucleotides outside the gene matches: 5. Germline-derived CDR1 and CDR2 are MNHEY and SMNVEV (reference sequence). The CDR3 protein is CASSFHGTGGTDTQYF. The CDR3 nucleotides are TGTGCCAGCAGTTTCCATGGGACAGGGGGGACAGATACGCAGTATTTT.

V is TRBV27 and J is TRBJ2-7; D is ambiguous. Germline loops: CDR1 MNHEY, CDR2 SMNVEV (reference sequence). There are 13 residues in the CDR3. The V end lost 3 bases, the J end lost 0 bases, and 6 bases lay between the germline ends. CDR3: CASSLRPSYEQYF. The CDR3 DNA follows: TGTGCCAGCAGTTTGCGGCCCTCCTACGAGCAGTACTTC.

The chain joins TRBV5-8 to TRBJ2-7; TRBD1 matches at 8 bases. The length of the CDR3 is 15 residues. Unmatched junction bases numbered 6, after V lost 2 bases and J lost 2 bases. The germline V gene has CDR1 SGHTS and CDR2 YDEGEE. In nucleotides, the CDR3 is TGTGCCAGCAGCTTAGGAGGGACAGGAGCCTACGAGCAGTACTTC. It encodes CASSLGGTGAYEQYF.

V is TRBV4-3 and J is TRBJ2-5; D is unresolved. The V gene lost 0 bases and the J gene lost 3 bases, with 11 bases spanning the gap. CDR1 is LGHNA, CDR2 YSLEER, per germline. This CDR3 is built from 15 residues. This CDR3 reads CASSQDRTSEETQYF. The CDR3 bases are TGCGCCAGCAGCCAAGACCGGACCTCCGAAGAGACCCAGTACTTC.